What follows describes a single TCR beta chain. Its specificity is unknown. A single record per CDR3 protein comes from TCRdb applying MiXCR to the reads. This sample has 45,000 to 55,000 distinct CDR3 sequences, with 15% to 25% found just once. The sample is drawn from a study of T cell repertoires in cytomegalovirus infection. The overall study: HLA-C-restricted CMV epitopes, recently identified, and well-studied HLA-B-restricted ones were used by the study.

The study, taken as a whole, reports: HLA-C-restricted, CMV-specific TCR beta clonotypes were dominant ex vivo.

This CDR3 spans 15 amino acids. Germline CDR1 is SEHNR and CDR2 is FQNEAQ (reference sequence). The ends lost 5 bases at V and 0 bases at J; junction bases unmatched: 6. The V call is TRBV7-9, the J call TRBJ1-2; 7 nucleotides align to TRBD1. This sample comprised CD8+ T cells from cultured PBMCs, obtained from culture after CMV antigen stimulation. The sequence came from a human donor in good health (CMV status not recorded). Some clones in this sample may be carry-over from other donors' samples. The CDR3 region is CASSASDRANYGYTF. CDR3 sequence (DNA): TGTGCCAGCAGCGCGAGCGACAGGGCTAACTATGGCTACACCTTC.